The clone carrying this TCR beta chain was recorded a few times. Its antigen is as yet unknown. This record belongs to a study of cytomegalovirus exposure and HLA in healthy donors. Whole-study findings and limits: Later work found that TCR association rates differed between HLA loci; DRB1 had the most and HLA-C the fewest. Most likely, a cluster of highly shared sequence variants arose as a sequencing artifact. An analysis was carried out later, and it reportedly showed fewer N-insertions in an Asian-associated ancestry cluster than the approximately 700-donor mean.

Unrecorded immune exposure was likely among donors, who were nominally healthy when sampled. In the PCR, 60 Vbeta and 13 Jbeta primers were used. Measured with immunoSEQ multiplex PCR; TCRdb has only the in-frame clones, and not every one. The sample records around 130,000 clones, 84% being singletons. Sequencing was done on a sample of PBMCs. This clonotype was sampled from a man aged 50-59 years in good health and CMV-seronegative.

The chain's CDR3 is CASSQTGTGGSGANVLTF. In DNA form, the CDR3 reads TGCGCCAGCAGCCAAACCGGGACAGGGGGCTCTGGGGCCAACGTCCTGACTTTC. This chain connects TRBV4-3 to TRBJ2-6; 11 bases line up with TRBD1. CDR3 length equals 18 residues. CDR1 and CDR2 (germline): LGHNA, YSLEER. Unmatched junction bases numbered 3, after V lost 2 bases and J lost 0 bases.